A single sample gave rise to the 27 T cell receptor beta chains below, sequenced in a study of blood T cell repertoires in COVID-19. Data came from immunoSEQ multiplex PCR; TCRdb stores just in-frame clones and leaves some out. This sample has about 160,000 clones; around four fifths occur once, and the top ten carry less than 3.5%. Sequencing was carried out using peripheral blood. These TCRs come from a woman aged 55 to 70 with acute or convalescent COVID-19.

The gene calls are TRBV14 and TRBJ1-4, with D possibly being TRBD1 (5 bases). Germline V lookup: CDR1 SGHDN, CDR2 FVKESK. The V end was cut by 4 bases, the J end by 5 bases, with 11 bases between. This CDR3 region has 14 residues. CDR3 residues: CASSLQGKNEKLFF. The CDR3 DNA reads TGTGCCAGCAGCCTCCAGGGAAAGAATGAAAAACTGTTTTTT.

The J gene is TRBJ2-5, the V gene TRBV28; 9 nucleotides match TRBD1. Germline V gives CDR1 MDHEN, CDR2 SYDVKM. The length of the CDR3 is 13 residues. J gave up 3 bases and V 6 bases, and 2 bases lay outside the gene matches. CDR3 DNA sequence: TGTGCCAGCAGCCGGGACAGGGAAGAGACCCAGTACTTC. Residues: CASSRDREETQYF.

V gene TRBV27 combines with J gene TRBJ2-7; D not resolved. Germline values: CDR1 MNHEY, CDR2 SMNVEV (reference sequence). This CDR3 is built from 13 residues. Trimming stripped 0 bases from V and 2 bases from J, with 5 bases between. CDR3 region: CASSLSGPYEQYF. The CDR3, as DNA: TGTGCCAGCAGTTTATCGGGCCCCTACGAGCAGTACTTC.

For this clone: Compared with germline, one end of the junction differs, possibly owing to a read error. The rearrangement uses TRBV7-2 and TRBJ1-2; 9 nucleotides align to TRBD1. The CDR3 has 15 amino acids. Looked up from germline, CDR1 is SGHTA and CDR2 is FQGNSA. In DNA form, the CDR3 reads TGTGTCAGCAGCTTACAGACAGGGGGAAGGGGTGGCTACACCTTC. Translation gives CVSSLQTGGRGGYTF.

This clone was counted a few times. The chain has TRBV2 and TRBJ2-7, with D tentatively TRBD1 (6 bases). The V end lost 7 bases, the J end lost 2 bases, and 15 bases lay between the germline ends. Germline loops: CDR1 SNHLY, CDR2 FYNNEI. This CDR3 comprises 14 residues. CDR3 loop: CASKGDPGAYEQYF. The CDR3 DNA reads as TGTGCCAGCAAAGGGGACCCAGGGGCCTACGAGCAGTACTTC.

The chain couples TRBV19 to TRBJ2-2; D perhaps matches TRBD1 (6 bases). Trimming took off 6 bases at V and 7 bases at J, with 18 bases between the two ends. Germline V lookup: CDR1 LNHDA, CDR2 SQIVND (reference sequence). The CDR3 loop spans 15 amino acids. As DNA, the CDR3 is TGTGCCAGTAGAGAACAGGGTGGTACGAGCGGGGAGCTGTTTTTT. Protein product: CASREQGGTSGELFF.

This clone has just one count. This rearrangement joins TRBV19 to TRBJ1-2; 9 bases are a match to TRBD1. V shed 9 bases and J 3 bases; nucleotides not matched to a gene: 11. CDR3 size: 15 residues. Looked up from germline, CDR1 is LNHDA and CDR2 is SQIVND (reference sequence). CDR3 in amino acids: CASSKDRGRYYGYTF. CDR3 DNA: TGTGCCAGCTCGAAGGACAGGGGCCGCTACTATGGCTACACCTTC.

The V call is TRBV24-1, the J call TRBJ2-3, with TRBD1 matching 7 bases. V lost 0 bases, J lost 2 bases, and 4 bases stayed unmatched. The CDR3 runs 16 residues. The germline CDR1 and CDR2 sequences are KGHDR and SFDVKD. This chain's CDR3 is CATSDLGTDLTDTQYF. In DNA, the CDR3 is TGTGCCACCAGTGATTTGGGGACAGACCTCACAGATACGCAGTATTTT.

The J gene is TRBJ2-5, the V gene TRBV7-2, with 15 positions matching TRBD2. V trimming: 5 bases; J trimming: 7 bases; junction bases outside the gene matches: 8. The CDR3 covers 16 residues. The germline V gene has CDR1 SGHTA and CDR2 FQGNSA. The CDR3 sequence: CASSDGLAGGPGTQYF. CDR3 nucleotide sequence: TGTGCCAGCAGCGACGGACTAGCGGGGGGGCCAGGGACCCAGTACTTC.

This clone was seen a few times. The chain employs TRBV7-9 and TRBJ2-5, with 9 bases aligning to TRBD1. The ends lost 2 bases at V and 4 bases at J; junction bases unmatched: 8. The CDR3 spans 16 residues. Germline-derived CDR1 and CDR2 are SEHNR and FQNEAQ (reference sequence). The CDR3: CASSLWTGVIRETQYF. The CDR3 nucleotides are TGTGCCAGCAGCTTATGGACAGGGGTTATCAGAGAGACCCAGTACTTC.

The chain couples TRBV7-2 to TRBJ2-5; D is perhaps TRBD1 (6 bases). The germline gives CDR1 SGHTA, CDR2 FQGNSA. Trimming cost V 7 bases and J 4 bases, with 16 bases left between them. This CDR3 has 14 residues. This chain's CDR3 is CASTPMGAGETQYF. DNA for the CDR3: TGTGCCAGCACCCCAATGGGGGCGGGAGAGACCCAGTACTTC.

The chain is built from TRBV4-3 and TRBJ2-3; 10 bases fit TRBD2. After removal of 0 bases from V and 5 bases from J, the junction contained 8 bases not matched to a gene. In germline, CDR1 is LGHNA, CDR2 YSLEER. The length of the CDR3 is 17 residues. CDR3 region: CASSQDLRSSGGDTQYF. The DNA for the CDR3 is TGCGCCAGCAGCCAAGATCTAAGGTCTAGCGGGGGAGATACGCAGTATTTT.

The CDR3 region is CASRAEPGEQYF. CDR3 bases: TGTGCCAGTAGGGCGGAGCCCGGCGAGCAGTACTTC. The chain couples TRBV19 to TRBJ2-7, with no clear D. This CDR3 has 12 residues. Germline CDR1 reads LNHDA; CDR2 reads SQIVND (reference sequence). Trimming took off 6 bases at V and 6 bases at J, with 12 bases between the two ends.

The rearrangement uses TRBV7-9 and TRBJ2-7; 11 bases fit TRBD1. J lost 3 bases, V lost 1 base, and 2 bases had no gene match. Germline V gene data show CDR1 as SEHNR and CDR2 as FQNEAQ (reference sequence). CDR3 length: 15 residues. CDR3 amino acids: CASSLVGTGGYEQYF. Written as DNA, the CDR3 is TGTGCCAGCAGCTTAGTAGGGACAGGGGGCTACGAGCAGTACTTC.

The chain couples TRBV6-2 or TRBV6-3 to TRBJ2-7; 8 nucleotides match TRBD1. Trimming cost V 2 bases and J 4 bases; bases outside gene matches: 13. The V gene's germline CDR1 is MNHEY and CDR2 SVGEGT. There are 17 residues in the CDR3. CDR3 DNA: TGTGCCAGCAGTTACCTCCTACAGGGGGGTGTAGGTTACGAGCAGTACTTC. It codes for CASSYLLQGGVGYEQYF.

The genes are TRBV10-2 and TRBJ1-2, with 9 bases lining up with TRBD1. The germline gives CDR1 WSHSY, CDR2 SAAADI. After removal of 5 bases from V and 1 base from J, the junction contained 8 bases not matched to a gene. The CDR3 consists of 16 residues. The chain's CDR3 is CASSPGTGNVNYGYTF. The CDR3 bases are TGCGCCAGCAGTCCCGGGACAGGGAACGTTAACTATGGCTACACCTTC.

The rearrangement links TRBV7-2 to TRBJ2-3; 9 bases align to TRBD2. From germline, CDR1 is SGHTA and CDR2 FQGNSA. The CDR3 length is 16 residues. V shed 4 bases and J 3 bases; nucleotides not matched to a gene: 8. The CDR3 reads CASSSRAGGWTDTQYF. The DNA for the CDR3 is TGTGCCAGCAGCTCGCGAGCGGGGGGCTGGACAGATACGCAGTATTTT.

The chain is built from TRBV5-1 and TRBJ1-2, with D possibly TRBD1 on 6 matching bases. Germline V gives CDR1 SGHRS, CDR2 YFSETQ. V lost 7 bases to trimming and J lost 6 bases, with 22 bases between them. The CDR3 is 15 amino acids. CDR3 DNA sequence: TGCGCCAGCTCAAATGACCAGACAGGATGGGATGGCTACACCTTC. Translation gives CASSNDQTGWDGYTF.

The rearrangement links TRBV6-5 to TRBJ2-7; perhaps TRBD2 as D (5 bases). The germline V and J ends were trimmed by 0 bases and 5 bases, with 11 bases remaining between them. Germline lookup yields CDR1 MNHEY and CDR2 SVGAGI. The CDR3 length is 14 residues. CDR3 in DNA: TGTGCCAGCAGTTACTCGCCCGGGGTTGACGAGCAGTACTTC. Translated, it gives CASSYSPGVDEQYF.

The chain joins TRBV5-1 to TRBJ2-7; a weak D match, TRBD1 (6 bases). The CDR3 is 14 amino acids. The V gene lost 4 bases and the J gene lost 2 bases, with 13 bases spanning the gap. CDR1 and CDR2 (germline): SGHRS, YFSETQ. The CDR3 sequence is CASSVTGITYEQYF. The CDR3 bases are TGCGCCAGCAGCGTCACAGGGATTACCTACGAGCAGTACTTC.

Of note for this clone: One end of the junction does not line up with germline, which may come from a read error. V usage is TRBV7-7 and J usage is TRBJ2-2; the match to TRBD2 covers 10 bases. The CDR3 is 17 amino acids. Germline CDR1 and CDR2: SSHAT and FNYEAQ (reference sequence). The CDR3 protein is CASSLDPSGGRAGELFF. In DNA, the CDR3 is TGTGCTAGCAGCTTAGATCCTAGCGGGGGCCGGGCCGGGGAGCTGTTTTTT. Full variable domain (rest looked up from reference TRBV7-7 and TRBJ2-2): GAGVSQSPRYKVTKRGQDVTLRCDPISSHATLYWYQQALGQGPEFLTYFNYEAQPDKSGLPSDRFSAERPEGSISTLTIQRTEQRDSAMYRCASSLDPSGGRAGELFFGEGSRLTVL.

The chain links TRBV6-2 or TRBV6-3 to TRBJ2-7; 9 nucleotides align to TRBD1. The V gene end was trimmed by 5 bases and the J gene end by 2 bases; junction bases not matched to a gene: 7. This CDR3 is 15 amino acids long. Looked up from germline, CDR1 is MNHEY and CDR2 is SVGEGT. The CDR3 region is CASSIRDRATYEQYF. The CDR3 DNA sequence: TGTGCCAGCAGTATCCGGGACAGGGCTACCTACGAGCAGTACTTC.

The genes are TRBV5-6 and TRBJ2-5; D might be TRBD1 (5 bases). The CDR3 consists of 14 residues. Trimming took 1 base from V and 2 from J, leaving 9 bases between them. In germline, CDR1 is SGHDT, CDR2 YYEEEE. The CDR3 nucleotides are TGTGCCAGCAGCTTGCCGACAGCACAAGAGACCCAGTACTTC. Translation gives CASSLPTAQETQYF.

This chain joins TRBV7-8 and TRBJ2-7, with D unresolved. There are 14 residues in the CDR3. The ends were cut back, 6 bases at V and 2 bases at J, with 14 bases in the middle. CDR1 is SGHVS, CDR2 FQNEAQ, per germline. Here the CDR3 reads CASRAGKDPYEQYF. CDR3 DNA: TGTGCCAGCAGGGCAGGAAAAGACCCCTACGAGCAGTACTTC. Looking up the rest from reference TRBV7-8 and TRBJ2-7 gives the full variable domain: GAGVSQSPRYKVAKRGQDVALRCDPISGHVSLFWYQQALGQGPEFLTYFQNEAQLDKSGLPSDRFFAERPEGSVSTLKIQRTQQEDSAVYLCASRAGKDPYEQYFGPGTRLTVT.

A few counts support this clone. CDR3 bases: TGCGCCAGCAGCCCGATGGGGGGTAGCGGGGTAACAGATACGCAGTATTTT. Its protein product is CASSPMGGSGVTDTQYF. The chain is built from TRBV5-1 and TRBJ2-3; 8 bases are shared with TRBD2. Trimming took 4 bases from V and 3 from J; bases not matched to a gene: 13. The CDR3 extends over 17 amino acids. Looked up from germline, CDR1 is SGHRS and CDR2 is YFSETQ.

This clone has more than one count but fewer than ten. In nucleotides, the CDR3 is TGTGCCAGCAGCCCACCGGGGAGCTCCTACAATGAGCAGTTCTTC. Translating it yields CASSPPGSSYNEQFF. The chain links TRBV7-9 to TRBJ2-1; D may be TRBD2 (5 bases). Trimming cost V 5 bases and J 0 bases, with 11 bases left between them. Germline CDR1 reads SEHNR; CDR2 reads FQNEAQ (reference sequence). CDR3 length equals 15 residues.

The V call is TRBV5-1, the J call TRBJ2-5; possible D gene TRBD1, 6 bases. V was pared by 0 bases and J by 3 bases, with 9 bases between. CDR3 size: 14 residues. Germline V gene data show CDR1 as SGHRS and CDR2 as YFSETQ. CDR3 sequence (DNA): TGCGCCAGCAGCTTGGTATCAGGGGAAGAGACCCAGTACTTC. Its protein is CASSLVSGEETQYF.